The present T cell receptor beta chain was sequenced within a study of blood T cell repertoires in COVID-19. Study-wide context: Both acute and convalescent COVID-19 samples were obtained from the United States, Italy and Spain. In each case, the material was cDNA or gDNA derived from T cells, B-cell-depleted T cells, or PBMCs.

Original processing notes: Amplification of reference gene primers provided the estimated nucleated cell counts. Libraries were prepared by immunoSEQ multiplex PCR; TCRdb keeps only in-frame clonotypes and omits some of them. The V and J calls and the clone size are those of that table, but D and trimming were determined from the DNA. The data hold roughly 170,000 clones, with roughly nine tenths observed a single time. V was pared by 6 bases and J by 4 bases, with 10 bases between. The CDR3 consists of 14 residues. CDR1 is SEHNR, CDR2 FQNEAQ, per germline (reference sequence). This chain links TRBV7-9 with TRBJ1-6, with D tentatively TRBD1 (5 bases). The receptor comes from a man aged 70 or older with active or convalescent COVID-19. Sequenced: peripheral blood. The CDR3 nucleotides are TGTGCCAGCAGTTCGGGGGAGTATAATTCACCCCTCCACTTT. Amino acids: CASSSGEYNSPLHF.